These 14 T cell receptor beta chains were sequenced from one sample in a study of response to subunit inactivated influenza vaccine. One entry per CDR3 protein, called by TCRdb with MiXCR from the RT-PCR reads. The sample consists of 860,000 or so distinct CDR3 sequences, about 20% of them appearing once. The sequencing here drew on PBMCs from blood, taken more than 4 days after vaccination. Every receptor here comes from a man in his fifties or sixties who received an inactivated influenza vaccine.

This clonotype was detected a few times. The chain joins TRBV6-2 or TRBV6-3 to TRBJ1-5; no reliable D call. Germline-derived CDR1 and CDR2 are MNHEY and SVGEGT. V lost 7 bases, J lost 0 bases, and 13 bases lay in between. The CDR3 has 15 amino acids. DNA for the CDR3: TGTGCCAGCAAACCGGGAGCGAGTAGCAATCAGCCCCAGCATTTT. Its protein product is CASKPGASSNQPQHF.

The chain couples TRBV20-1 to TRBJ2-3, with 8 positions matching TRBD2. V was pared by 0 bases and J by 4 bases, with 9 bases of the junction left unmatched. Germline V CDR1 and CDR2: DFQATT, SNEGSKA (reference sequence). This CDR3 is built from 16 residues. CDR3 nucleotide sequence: TGCAGTGCTAGAGACAAAAAGCGGGAGCCGTCAGATACGCAGTATTTT. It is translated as CSARDKKREPSDTQYF.

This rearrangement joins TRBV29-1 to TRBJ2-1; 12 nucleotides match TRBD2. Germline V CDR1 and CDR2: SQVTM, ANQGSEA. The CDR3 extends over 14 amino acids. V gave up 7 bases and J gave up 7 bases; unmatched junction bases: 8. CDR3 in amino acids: CSAVPGTSGNEQFF. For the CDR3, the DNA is TGCAGCGCTGTCCCCGGGACTAGCGGGAATGAGCAGTTCTTC.

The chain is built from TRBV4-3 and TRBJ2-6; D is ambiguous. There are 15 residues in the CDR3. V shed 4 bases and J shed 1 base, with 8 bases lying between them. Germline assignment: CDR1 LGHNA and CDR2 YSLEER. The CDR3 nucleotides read TGCGCCAGCAGCCCGGACGGGTCTGGGGCCAACGTCCTGACTTTC. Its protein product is CASSPDGSGANVLTF.

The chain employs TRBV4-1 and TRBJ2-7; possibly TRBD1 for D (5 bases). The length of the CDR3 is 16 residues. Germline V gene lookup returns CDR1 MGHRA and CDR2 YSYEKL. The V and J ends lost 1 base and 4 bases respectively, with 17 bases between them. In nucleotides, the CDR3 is TGCGCCAGCAGCCAAGTAGGGGCAGGGATCAGTTACGAGCAGTACTTC. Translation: CASSQVGAGISYEQYF.

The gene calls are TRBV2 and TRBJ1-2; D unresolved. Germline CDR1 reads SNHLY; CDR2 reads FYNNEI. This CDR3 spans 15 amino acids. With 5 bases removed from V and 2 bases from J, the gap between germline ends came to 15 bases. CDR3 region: CASSSDGGSNYGYTF. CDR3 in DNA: TGTGCCAGCAGTTCTGACGGAGGGAGCAACTATGGCTACACCTTC. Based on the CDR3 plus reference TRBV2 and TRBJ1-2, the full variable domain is EPEVTQTPSHQVTQMGQEVILRCVPISNHLYFYWYRQILGQKVEFLVSFYNNEISEKSEIFDDQFSVERPDGSNFTLKIRSTKLEDSAMYFCASSSDGGSNYGYTFGSGTRLTVV.

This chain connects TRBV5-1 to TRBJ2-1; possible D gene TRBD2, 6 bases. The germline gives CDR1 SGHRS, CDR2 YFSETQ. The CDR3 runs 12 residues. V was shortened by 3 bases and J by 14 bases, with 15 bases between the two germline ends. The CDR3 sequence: CASSSTIGEEFF. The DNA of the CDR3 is TGCGCCAGCAGCTCTACGATTGGGGAGGAGTTCTTC.

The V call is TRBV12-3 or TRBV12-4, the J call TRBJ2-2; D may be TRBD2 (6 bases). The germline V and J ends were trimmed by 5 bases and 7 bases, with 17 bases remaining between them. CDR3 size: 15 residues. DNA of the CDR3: TGTGCCAGCAGTAGCCACGGGCGGGGTATCGGGGAGCTGTTTTTT. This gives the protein CASSSHGRGIGELFF.

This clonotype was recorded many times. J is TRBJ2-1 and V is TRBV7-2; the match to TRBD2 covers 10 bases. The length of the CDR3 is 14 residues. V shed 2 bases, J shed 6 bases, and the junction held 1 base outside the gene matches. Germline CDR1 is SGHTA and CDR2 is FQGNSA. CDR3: CASSLLAGANEQFF. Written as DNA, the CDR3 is TGTGCCAGCAGCTTACTAGCGGGAGCCAATGAGCAGTTCTTC.

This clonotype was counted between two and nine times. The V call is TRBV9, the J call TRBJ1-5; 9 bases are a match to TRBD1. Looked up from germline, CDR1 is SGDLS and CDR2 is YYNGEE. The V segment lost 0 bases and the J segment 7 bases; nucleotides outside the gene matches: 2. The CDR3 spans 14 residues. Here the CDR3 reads CASSVGQGGQPQHF. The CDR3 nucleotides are TGTGCCAGCAGCGTAGGACAGGGGGGACAGCCCCAGCATTTT. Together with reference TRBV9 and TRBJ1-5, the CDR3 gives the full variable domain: DSGVTQTPKHLITATGQRVTLRCSPRSGDLSVYWYQQSLDQGLQFLIQYYNGEERAKGNILERFSAQQFPDLHSELNLSSLELGDSALYFCASSVGQGGQPQHFGDGTRLSIL.

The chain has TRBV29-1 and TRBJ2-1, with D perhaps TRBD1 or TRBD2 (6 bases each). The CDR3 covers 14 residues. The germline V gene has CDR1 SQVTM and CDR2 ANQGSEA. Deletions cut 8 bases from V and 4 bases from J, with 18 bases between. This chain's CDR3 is CSLTEGGSYNEQFF. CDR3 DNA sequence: TGCAGCTTGACGGAAGGGGGGTCGTACAATGAGCAGTTCTTC.

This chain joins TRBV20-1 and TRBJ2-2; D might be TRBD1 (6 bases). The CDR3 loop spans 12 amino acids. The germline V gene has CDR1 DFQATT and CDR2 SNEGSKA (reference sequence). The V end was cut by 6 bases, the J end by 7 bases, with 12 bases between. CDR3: CSAKQGIGELFF. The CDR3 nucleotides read TGCAGTGCAAAACAGGGTATCGGGGAGCTGTTTTTT.

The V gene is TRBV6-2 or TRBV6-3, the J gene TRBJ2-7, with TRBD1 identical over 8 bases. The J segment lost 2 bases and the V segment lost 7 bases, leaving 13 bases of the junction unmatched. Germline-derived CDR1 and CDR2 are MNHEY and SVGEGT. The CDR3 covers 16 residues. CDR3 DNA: TGTGCCAGCACCTCAGGGGGCTATCCTGTGCCCTACGAGCAGTACTTC. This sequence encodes CASTSGGYPVPYEQYF.

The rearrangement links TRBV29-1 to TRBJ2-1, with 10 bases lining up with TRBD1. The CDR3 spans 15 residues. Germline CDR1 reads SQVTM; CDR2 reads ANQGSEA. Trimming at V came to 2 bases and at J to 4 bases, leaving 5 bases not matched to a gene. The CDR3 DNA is TGCAGCGTTGAAACAGACAGGGGGCATTACAATGAGCAGTTCTTC. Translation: CSVETDRGHYNEQFF.